Listed below are T cell receptor beta chains from one sample, sequenced in a study of T-cell memory formation after mild COVID-19. In TCRdb, the 5' RACE reads were re-called with MiXCR into one record per CDR3 protein. Of about 210,000 distinct CDR3 sequences listed, 8% to 11% are singletons. Input material: PBMCs or a T cell subset sorted from them (not recorded which). Receptors originate from a man aged 18 to 29 who had mild COVID-19 (a few samples of this study predate the infection). Cell type and time point are not known. The CDR3 runs from the conserved cysteine through the conserved F or W. A D gene is named only where the DNA matches it firmly. Rows may omit the clone size; those that give it use once, few, many or a size class.

v_gene	d_gene	abundance	j_gene	CDR3nt	CDR3aa
TRBV2	.	few	TRBJ1-5	TGTGCCAGCAGTCCTAGGACCTATCAGCCCCAGCATTTT	CASSPRTYQPQHF
TRBV6-1	.	.	TRBJ1-1	TGTGCCGGATCGGAGAGGGGTTCGGAGAACACTGAAGCTTTCTTT	CAGSERGSENTEAFF
TRBV7-2	.	.	TRBJ2-3	TGTGCCAGCAGCCCTGGACAGCTCACAGATACGCAGTATTTT	CASSPGQLTDTQYF
TRBV12-3/TRBV12-4	.	few	TRBJ1-4	TGTGCCAGCATGGAACAGGGAAATGAAAAACTGTTTTTT	CASMEQGNEKLFF
TRBV25-1	.	few	TRBJ1-1	TGTGCCAGCAGACCCACAGGGAACACTGAAGCTTTCTTT	CASRPTGNTEAFF
TRBV20-1	.	.	TRBJ1-1	TGCAGTGCTACGACCCGGGAAGCTTTCTTT	CSATTREAFF
TRBV20-1	.	.	TRBJ2-1	TGCAGTGCTAGAGGCGGGGGCCTGAATGAGCAGTTCTTC	CSARGGGLNEQFF
TRBV5-4	.	few	TRBJ2-7	TGTGCCAGCAGAAGGGACTTCCCGGGGAGTTACGAGCAGTACTTC	CASRRDFPGSYEQYF
TRBV7-8	TRBD1	few	TRBJ2-7	TGTGCCAGCAGCTCCTGGGGACAGACCTACGAGCAGTACTTC	CASSSWGQTYEQYF
TRBV20-1	TRBD1	few	TRBJ2-5	TGCAGTGCTCCGAAGGGGGGAAGACAGGGGGCAGGACAAGAGACCCAGTACTTC	CSAPKGGRQGAGQETQYF
TRBV4-1	.	few	TRBJ2-7	TGCGCCAGCAGCCAGCTAGGACCCTTAAGCGAGCAGTACTTC	CASSQLGPLSEQYF
TRBV24-1	TRBD1	.	TRBJ1-1	TGTGCCACCAGTAGAACCGGGACAGGGGGTGGGAACACTGAAGCTTTCTTT	CATSRTGTGGGNTEAFF
TRBV5-1	.	few	TRBJ2-7	TGCGCCAGCAGCTTGGAGCGCGGGCAGCAGTACTTC	CASSLERGQQYF
TRBV9	.	many	TRBJ1-5	TGTGCCAGCAGCGTAGCTCTCAGCCCAGTCAATCAGCCCCAGCATTTT	CASSVALSPVNQPQHF
TRBV7-9	TRBD2	.	TRBJ2-2	TGTGCCAGCAGCTTATCGGGGGGAACCGGGGAGCTGTTTTTT	CASSLSGGTGELFF
TRBV9	TRBD2	few	TRBJ2-5	TGTGCCAGCAGCCATACTAGCGCTGAAGAGACCCAGTACTTC	CASSHTSAEETQYF
TRBV10-1	.	many	TRBJ2-7	TGCGCCAGCAGTGAGTCGACCGCCCACGAGCAGTACTTC	CASSESTAHEQYF
TRBV28	.	few	TRBJ2-5	TGTGCCAGCAGCATGACGGGGAACCAAGAGACCCAGTACTTC	CASSMTGNQETQYF
TRBV10-3	.	few	TRBJ1-2	TGTGCCATCAGTGTTCGGGAGGATAATGGCTACACCTTC	CAISVREDNGYTF
TRBV6-5	.	few	TRBJ1-3	TGTGCCAGCGTGGGCGGAAACACCATATATTTT	CASVGGNTIYF
TRBV10-3	.	many	TRBJ2-2	TGTGCCATCAGAACCGGGACAATGAACACCGGGGAGCTGTTTTTT	CAIRTGTMNTGELFF
TRBV7-2	.	.	TRBJ2-1	TGTGCCAGCAGCTTATCGCGGAAGGGCGACAATGAGCAGTTCTTC	CASSLSRKGDNEQFF
TRBV19	TRBD1	.	TRBJ1-1	TGTGCCAGTAGTACCACAGGGGGCGCTGGCGCTGAAGCTTTCTTT	CASSTTGGAGAEAFF
TRBV6-5	TRBD1	.	TRBJ1-4	TGTGCCAGCAGTGAGGGGCAAGGGGGCTCTAATGAAAAACTGTTTTTT	CASSEGQGGSNEKLFF
TRBV5-1	.	few	TRBJ2-7	TGCGCCAGCAGCTGGATGTACGAGCAGTACTTC	CASSWMYEQYF
TRBV9	.	.	TRBJ1-1	TGTGCCAGCAGCAGGGGGGGGCTATCTAACACTGAAGCTTTCTTT	CASSRGGLSNTEAFF
TRBV12-3/TRBV12-4	.	.	TRBJ2-3	TGTGCCAGCAGTTTTTGGCAGGGGAGAGGAGATACGCAGTATTTT	CASSFWQGRGDTQYF
TRBV6-1	.	.	TRBJ2-5	TGTGCCAGCAGTGTAACCCAGGCCAGGGGCGGAGAGACCCAGTACTTC	CASSVTQARGGETQYF
TRBV5-1	TRBD1	.	TRBJ2-2	TGCGCCAGCAGCTTGGGGACAGGGGCATTAAACACCGGGGAGCTGTTTTTT	CASSLGTGALNTGELFF
TRBV27	.	.	TRBJ2-1	TGTGCCAGCAGTTCTAGGCTAGCTGGACATGAGCAGTTCTTC	CASSSRLAGHEQFF
TRBV7-8	.	.	TRBJ1-5	TGTGCCAGCAGCTTAGAATCCCAGCCCCAGCATTTT	CASSLESQPQHF
TRBV2	.	.	TRBJ2-5	TGTGCCAGCAGTGAAGGGTCGGGTGTGGGGACCCAGTACTTC	CASSEGSGVGTQYF
TRBV2	TRBD2	few	TRBJ2-1	TGTGCCAGCAGGAAAATAGCGGGACTCAATGAGCAGTTCTTC	CASRKIAGLNEQFF
TRBV10-3	.	many	TRBJ1-5	TGTGCCATCAGTAATGAGGTTCGCAATCAGCCCCAGCATTTT	CAISNEVRNQPQHF
TRBV9	.	few	TRBJ2-7	TGTGCCAGCAGCGTAGAGGGGTTTGGCTACGAGCAGTACTTC	CASSVEGFGYEQYF
TRBV28	.	.	TRBJ1-4	TGTGCCAGCAGTGCCCCCGGTGGGGCAGACTATAATGAAAAACTGTTTTTT	CASSAPGGADYNEKLFF
TRBV9	.	few	TRBJ1-5	TGTGCCAGCAGCGTGGGGGACGGACAGTTAGGGGATCAGCCCCAGCATTTT	CASSVGDGQLGDQPQHF
TRBV18	.	.	TRBJ1-6	TGTGCCAGCTCACCCGGGGGCAGCTCCTATAATTCACCCCTCCACTTT	CASSPGGSSYNSPLHF
TRBV4-1	.	few	TRBJ1-3	TGCGCCAGCAGCCTCGGGGAGGAGACTGGAAACACCATATATTTT	CASSLGEETGNTIYF
TRBV3-1	TRBD2	many	TRBJ2-5	TGTGCCAGCAGCCTTGGCGGGTGGACTAGCGGGCGTGAACAAGAGACCCAGTACTTC	CASSLGGWTSGREQETQYF
TRBV18	.	few	TRBJ2-5	TGTGCCAGCTCACCACTCACTCTACTCGAGACCCAGTACTTC	CASSPLTLLETQYF
TRBV24-1	.	few	TRBJ2-1	TGTGCCACCAGTGGGAATGCGGATGGCTACAATGAGCAGTTCTTC	CATSGNADGYNEQFF
TRBV10-3	.	few	TRBJ1-3	TGTGCCATCCCTCCAGGGAATAATGGAAACACCATATATTTT	CAIPPGNNGNTIYF
TRBV12-3/TRBV12-4	TRBD1	many	TRBJ1-6	TGTGCCAGCAGCCCGGGACAGGGAAATTCACCCCTCCACTTT	CASSPGQGNSPLHF
TRBV20-1	.	.	TRBJ2-3	TGCAGTGCTAGGAGGTCCCTAGCGACTTCTAGCACAGATACGCAGTATTTT	CSARRSLATSSTDTQYF
TRBV24-1	.	many	TRBJ2-3	TGTGCCACCAGTGACGTATGGCAGGGCGCAGATACGCAGTATTTT	CATSDVWQGADTQYF
TRBV7-2	TRBD1	.	TRBJ1-5	TGTGCCAGCAGCTTAGAGGGGACAGGGGGCCAGCCCCAGCATTTT	CASSLEGTGGQPQHF
TRBV5-1	TRBD2	few	TRBJ2-1	TGCGCCAGCAGCTCTCCAACTAGCGGGGTGTACAATGAGCAGTTCTTC	CASSSPTSGVYNEQFF
TRBV6-2/TRBV6-3	.	few	TRBJ2-3	TGTGCCAGCAGACCCCGGGGGCTCGATACGCAGTATTTT	CASRPRGLDTQYF
TRBV7-9	.	few	TRBJ1-4	TGTGCCAGCAGCTTAAACGGCAGGTTCAATGAAAAACTGTTTTTT	CASSLNGRFNEKLFF
TRBV20-1	TRBD2	once	TRBJ2-1	TGCAGTGCCCGCCGGGTAGCGGGGGAAGATGAGCAGTTCTTC	CSARRVAGEDEQFF